This T cell receptor beta chain was recovered during a study of cytomegalovirus exposure and HLA in healthy donors. This PCR relied on a set of 60 Vbeta primers and 13 Jbeta primers. Only in-frame clones appear in the TCRdb table, and some are missing; sequencing was by immunoSEQ multiplex PCR. Of roughly 100,000 clones listed, roughly 79% were seen once; the top ten hold roughly 1.3%. Notes on the study in general: Researchers reported from a later analysis that most CMV-associated TCR beta chains appeared HLA-restricted. What TCR beta sequences reportedly achieved was accurate prediction of HLA-A and HLA-B alleles in most subjects.

A note on this clone: Its antigen is not identified.

The V gene's germline CDR1 is SEHNR and CDR2 FQNEAQ (reference sequence). The CDR3 is 17 amino acids. Trimming cost V 5 bases and J 0 bases; bases outside gene matches: 4. Specimen: PBMCs. The source is a man aged 40-49 years in good health and CMV-seronegative. The chain employs TRBV7-9 and TRBJ2-1, with 13 bases aligning to TRBD2. As DNA, the CDR3 is TGTGCCAGCAGCGGGACTAGCGGGAATGTCTCCTACAATGAGCAGTTCTTC. Translating gives CASSGTSGNVSYNEQFF. Filled out from reference TRBV7-9 and TRBJ2-1, the complete variable domain reads DTGVSQNPRHKITKRGQNVTFRCDPISEHNRLYWYRQTLGQGPEFLTYFQNEAQLEKSRLLSDRFSAERPKGSFSTLEIQRTEQGDSAMYLCASSGTSGNVSYNEQFFGPGTRLTVL.